Given below is one TCR beta chain in context. Per the original methods: Researchers report that nucleated cell counts were estimated from reference gene primer amplification. Assay used: immunoSEQ multiplex PCR; TCRdb lists only in-frame clones, some missing. Clone size and the V and J calls come from that table; the DNA yielded D and trimming. Among 68,000 or so clones listed, about 85% were seen once. This sample was taken from a study of blood T cell repertoires in COVID-19. Germline trimming cut 5 bases from V and 3 bases from J; bases unmatched to any gene: 14. The V gene's germline CDR1 is MDHEN and CDR2 SYDVKM. The CDR3 is made up of 17 amino acids. Patients of the Seattle cohort, enrolled during active infection, were followed longitudinally.

The source material was peripheral blood. V gene TRBV28 combines with J gene TRBJ2-7; 9 nucleotides line up with TRBD2. The source of this sequence is a woman in her forties or fifties with COVID-19, enrolled during active disease. The CDR3 here is CASSQTSGRTANYEQYF. The CDR3 DNA follows: TGTGCCAGCAGTCAAACTAGCGGGCGGACTGCGAACTACGAGCAGTACTTC.